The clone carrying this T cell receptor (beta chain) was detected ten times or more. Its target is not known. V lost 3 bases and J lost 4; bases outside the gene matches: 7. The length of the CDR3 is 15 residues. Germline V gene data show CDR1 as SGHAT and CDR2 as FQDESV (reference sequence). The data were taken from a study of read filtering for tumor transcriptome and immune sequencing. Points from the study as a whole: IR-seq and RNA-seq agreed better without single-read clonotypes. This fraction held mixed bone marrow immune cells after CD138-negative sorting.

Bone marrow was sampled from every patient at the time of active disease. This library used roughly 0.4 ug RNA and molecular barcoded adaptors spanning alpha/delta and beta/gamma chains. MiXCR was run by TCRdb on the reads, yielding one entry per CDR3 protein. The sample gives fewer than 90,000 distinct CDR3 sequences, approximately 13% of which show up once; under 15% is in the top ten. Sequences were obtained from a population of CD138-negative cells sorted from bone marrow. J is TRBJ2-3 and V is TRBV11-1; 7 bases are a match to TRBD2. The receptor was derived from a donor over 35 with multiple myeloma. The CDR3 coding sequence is TGTGCCAGCAGCTTGCGGGAGTATGAGCCAGATACGCAGTATTTT. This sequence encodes CASSLREYEPDTQYF.